This T cell receptor (beta chain) emerged from a study of control samples from healthy donors and cancer patients. Germline loops: CDR1 SGHTA, CDR2 FQGNSA. Losses at the gene ends were 5 bases for V and 3 bases for J; bases not matched to a gene: 5. The CDR3 covers 14 residues. Using immunoSEQ multiplex PCR, the repertoire was profiled, and TCRdb retains in-frame clones only, with some absent. The table lists about 170,000 clones, 90% to 95% of them singletons, with approximately 1.4% in the top ten. The sequence was obtained from a woman in her 30s in good health. Sequenced material: blood. The chain couples TRBV7-2 to TRBJ2-5; 8 bases line up with TRBD1. The CDR3, as DNA: TGTGCCAGCAGCCCCCGACAGGGGAAAGAGACCCAGTACTTC. It translates to CASSPRQGKETQYF.